The source of this TCR beta chain is a study of spatial heterogeneity in lung cancer. Study outcomes and limitations: Among tumor T cells, estimated coverage was around 6.8% for alpha chains and roughly 14% for beta chains. Expanded alpha and beta TCR counts within tumors tracked tumor mutation counts.

This clonotype was found many times. Its matching antigen is unknown. The CDR3 is made up of 16 amino acids. The V gene lost 1 base and the J gene lost 7 bases, with 19 bases spanning the gap. In germline, CDR1 is SGHTA, CDR2 FQGNSA. Time point given: sample taken at primary tumor resection. Samples were obtained from around 72 donors, all untreated early-stage non-small cell lung cancer patients. TCRdb ran MiXCR on the 5' RACE reads and lists one entry per CDR3 protein. The data hold over 15,000 distinct CDR3 sequences, with about 6% observed a single time. This clonotype was sampled from a female donor with early-stage non-small cell lung cancer. The chain combines TRBV7-2 with TRBJ1-2; D might be TRBD1 (5 bases). The material sequenced was lung tumor tissue, taken at surgery. The DNA of the CDR3 is TGTGCCAGCAGCTTAGGCCGGGACCAGGGATCCTCTGGCTACACCTTC. Translating gives CASSLGRDQGSSGYTF.